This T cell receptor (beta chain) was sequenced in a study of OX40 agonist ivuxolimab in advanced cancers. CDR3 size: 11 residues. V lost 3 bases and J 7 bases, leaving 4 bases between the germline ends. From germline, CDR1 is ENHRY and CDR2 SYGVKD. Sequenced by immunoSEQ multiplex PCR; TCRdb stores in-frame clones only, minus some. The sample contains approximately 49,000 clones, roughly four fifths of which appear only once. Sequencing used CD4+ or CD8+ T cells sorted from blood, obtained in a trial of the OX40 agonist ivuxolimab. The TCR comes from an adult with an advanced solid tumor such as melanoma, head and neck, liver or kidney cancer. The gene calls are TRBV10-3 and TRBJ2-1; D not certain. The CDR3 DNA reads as TGTGCCATCAGTGAAGCTAATGAGCAGTTCTTC. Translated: CAISEANEQFF.